This T cell receptor beta chain was identified in a study of T cells after yellow fever vaccination. Study context: Researchers used SMART-Seq v4 Ultra Low Input to prepare fractions that had low cell numbers.

Findings and caveats of the study: From the bulk population, abundant clonotypes could contaminate and appear within FACS-sorted repertoires. Re-detected after boosting: most primary clones, 96% of CD4 and roughly 90% of CD8.

This CDR3 comprises 15 residues. V was clipped by 2 bases and J by 4 bases, with 13 bases between them. From germline, CDR1 is SGHTA and CDR2 FQGNSA. One entry per CDR3 protein results from TCRdb running MiXCR on the 5' RACE reads. In the table there are 500,000 to 650,000 distinct CDR3 sequences, about 17% of which are singletons. With respect to this clonotype: Its target is not known.

V is TRBV7-2 and J is TRBJ2-3; D may be TRBD2 (5 bases). The receptor's source is a man aged 18 to 30 who received the YFV17D yellow fever vaccine. The sequenced sample was PBMCs, obtained roughly 5 days after the first yellow fever vaccination. The CDR3 DNA sequence: TGTGCCAGCAGCTTATTAAGGCTAGCAGCAGATACGCAGTATTTT. Protein: CASSLLRLAADTQYF.